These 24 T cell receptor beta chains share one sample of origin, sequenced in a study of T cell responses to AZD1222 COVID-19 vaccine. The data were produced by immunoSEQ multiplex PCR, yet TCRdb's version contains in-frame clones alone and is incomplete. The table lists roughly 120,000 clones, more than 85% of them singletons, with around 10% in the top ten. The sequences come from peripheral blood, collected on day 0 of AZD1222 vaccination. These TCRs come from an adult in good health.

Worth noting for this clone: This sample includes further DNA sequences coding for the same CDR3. The CDR3 sequence is CASSLGPTDTQYF. The CDR3 DNA reads TGCGCCAGCAGCTTGGGCCCCACAGATACGCAGTATTTT. The chain joins TRBV5-1 to TRBJ2-3, with unresolved D. Germline CDR1 is SGHRS and CDR2 is YFSETQ. V was cut by 0 bases and J by 2 bases, with 4 bases left in between. The CDR3 sequence is 13 residues long. Together with reference TRBV5-1 and TRBJ2-3, the CDR3 gives the full variable domain: KAGVTQTPRYLIKTRGQQVTLSCSPISGHRSVSWYQQTPGQGLQFLFEYFSETQRNKGNFPGRFSGRQFSNSRSEMNVSTLELGDSALYLCASSLGPTDTQYFGPGTRLTVL.

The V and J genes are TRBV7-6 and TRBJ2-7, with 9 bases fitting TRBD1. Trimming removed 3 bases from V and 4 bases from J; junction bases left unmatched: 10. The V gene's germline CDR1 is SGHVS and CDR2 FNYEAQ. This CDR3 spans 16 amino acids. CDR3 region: CASSLGAGTGRYEQYF. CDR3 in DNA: TGTGCCAGCAGCTTGGGAGCCGGGACAGGGAGGTACGAGCAGTACTTC.

CDR3 coding DNA: TGTGCCTGGAGTCGCCAGATGGAAGCTTTCTTT. Its protein product is CAWSRQMEAFF. The rearrangement uses TRBV30 and TRBJ1-1, with D uncertain. Germline V lookup: CDR1 GTSNPN, CDR2 SVGIG (reference sequence). With 2 bases removed from V and 8 bases from J, the gap between germline ends came to 9 bases. CDR3 size: 11 residues.

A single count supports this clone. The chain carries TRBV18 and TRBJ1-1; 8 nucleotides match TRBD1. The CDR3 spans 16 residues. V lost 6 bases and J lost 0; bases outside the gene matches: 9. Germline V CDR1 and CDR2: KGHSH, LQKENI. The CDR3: CASSPLGQGMNTEAFF. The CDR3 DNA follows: TGTGCCAGCTCCCCTCTCGGACAGGGCATGAACACTGAAGCTTTCTTT.

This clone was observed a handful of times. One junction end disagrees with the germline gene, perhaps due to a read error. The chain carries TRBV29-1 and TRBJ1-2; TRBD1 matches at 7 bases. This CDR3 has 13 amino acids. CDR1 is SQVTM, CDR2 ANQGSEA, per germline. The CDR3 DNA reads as TGCAGCGCTGAAAGGAGACAGGGATCTGGCTACACCTTC. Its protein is CSAERRQGSGYTF.

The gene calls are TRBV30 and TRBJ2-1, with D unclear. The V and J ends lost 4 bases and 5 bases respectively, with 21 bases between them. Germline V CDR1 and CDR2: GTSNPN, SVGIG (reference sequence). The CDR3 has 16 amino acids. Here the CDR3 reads CAWKGEKGRKDNEQFF. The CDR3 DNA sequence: TGTGCCTGGAAGGGCGAGAAAGGCAGGAAGGACAATGAGCAGTTCTTC.

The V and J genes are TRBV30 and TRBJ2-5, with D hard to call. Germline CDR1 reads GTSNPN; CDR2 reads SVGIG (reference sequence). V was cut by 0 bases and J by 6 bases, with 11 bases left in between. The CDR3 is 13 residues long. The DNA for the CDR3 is TGTGCCTGGAGTGTACGTGGTACCCAGACCCAGTACTTC. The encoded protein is CAWSVRGTQTQYF. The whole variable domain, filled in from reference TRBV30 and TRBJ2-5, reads SQTIHQWPATLVQPVGSPLSLECTVEGTSNPNLYWYRQAAGRGLQLLFYSVGIGQISSEVPQNLSASRPQDRQFILSSKKLLLSDSGFYLCAWSVRGTQTQYFGPGTRLLVL.

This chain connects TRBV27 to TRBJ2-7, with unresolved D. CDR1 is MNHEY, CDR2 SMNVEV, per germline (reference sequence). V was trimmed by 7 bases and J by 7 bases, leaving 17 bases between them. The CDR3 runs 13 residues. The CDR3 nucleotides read TGTGCCAGCACCTTAAAGCCGACCGGGGAGCAGTACTTC. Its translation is CASTLKPTGEQYF.

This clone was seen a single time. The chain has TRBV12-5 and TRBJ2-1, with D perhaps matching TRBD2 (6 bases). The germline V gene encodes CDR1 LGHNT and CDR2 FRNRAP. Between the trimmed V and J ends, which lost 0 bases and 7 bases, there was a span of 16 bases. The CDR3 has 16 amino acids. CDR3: CASGLVGLAGSNEQFF. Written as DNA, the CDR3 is TGTGCTAGTGGTTTGGTAGGATTGGCGGGGAGTAATGAGCAGTTCTTC.

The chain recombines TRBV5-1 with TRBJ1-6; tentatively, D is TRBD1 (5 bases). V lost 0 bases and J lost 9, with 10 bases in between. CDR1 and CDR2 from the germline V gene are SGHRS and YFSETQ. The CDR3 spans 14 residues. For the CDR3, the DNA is TGCGCCAGCAGCTTGGGTCAGGGAAGTTCACCCCTCCACTTT. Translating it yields CASSLGQGSSPLHF. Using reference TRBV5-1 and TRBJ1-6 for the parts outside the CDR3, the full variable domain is KAGVTQTPRYLIKTRGQQVTLSCSPISGHRSVSWYQQTPGQGLQFLFEYFSETQRNKGNFPGRFSGRQFSNSRSEMNVSTLELGDSALYLCASSLGQGSSPLHFGNGTRLTVT.

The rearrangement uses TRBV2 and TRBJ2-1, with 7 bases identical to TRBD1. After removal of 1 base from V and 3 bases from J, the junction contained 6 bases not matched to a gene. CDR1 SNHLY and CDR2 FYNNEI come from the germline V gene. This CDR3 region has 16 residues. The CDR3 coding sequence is TGTGCCAGCAGTGAAGGGTTAGGGGGCGTCTACAATGAGCAGTTCTTC. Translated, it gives CASSEGLGGVYNEQFF.

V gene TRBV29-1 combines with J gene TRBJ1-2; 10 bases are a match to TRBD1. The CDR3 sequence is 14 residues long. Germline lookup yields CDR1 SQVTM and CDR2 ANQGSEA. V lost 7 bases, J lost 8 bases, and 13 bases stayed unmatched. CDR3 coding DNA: TGCAGCGCCGGTCCGGGACAGGGGATGAGGGGCTACACCTTC. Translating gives CSAGPGQGMRGYTF.

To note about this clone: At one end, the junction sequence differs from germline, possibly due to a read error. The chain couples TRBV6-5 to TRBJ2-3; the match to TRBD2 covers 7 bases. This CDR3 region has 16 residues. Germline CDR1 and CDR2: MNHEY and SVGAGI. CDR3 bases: TGTGCCAGCAGTTACCGGGCTAGCGGAGCCACAGATGCGCAGTATTTT. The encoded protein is CASSYRASGATDAQYF.

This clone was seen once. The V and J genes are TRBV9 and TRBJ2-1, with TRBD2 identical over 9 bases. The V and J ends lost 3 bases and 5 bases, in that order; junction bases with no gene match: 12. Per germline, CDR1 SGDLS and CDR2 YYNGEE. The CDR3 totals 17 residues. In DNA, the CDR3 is TGTGCCAGCAGCGCCACCCGTCCCGGGACTAGCCACAATGAGCAGTTCTTC. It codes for CASSATRPGTSHNEQFF.

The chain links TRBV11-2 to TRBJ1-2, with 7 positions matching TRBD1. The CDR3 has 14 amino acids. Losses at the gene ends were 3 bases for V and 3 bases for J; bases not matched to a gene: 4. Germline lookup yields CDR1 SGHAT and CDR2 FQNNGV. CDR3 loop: CASSLPTGYYGYTF. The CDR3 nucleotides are TGTGCCAGCAGCTTGCCGACAGGGTACTATGGCTACACCTTC.

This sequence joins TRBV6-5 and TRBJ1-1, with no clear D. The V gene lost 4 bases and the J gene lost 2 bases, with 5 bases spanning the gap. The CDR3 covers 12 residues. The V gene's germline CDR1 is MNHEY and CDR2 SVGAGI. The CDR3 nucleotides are TGTGCCAGCAGTTTTTTAAACACTGAAGCTTTCTTT. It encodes CASSFLNTEAFF.

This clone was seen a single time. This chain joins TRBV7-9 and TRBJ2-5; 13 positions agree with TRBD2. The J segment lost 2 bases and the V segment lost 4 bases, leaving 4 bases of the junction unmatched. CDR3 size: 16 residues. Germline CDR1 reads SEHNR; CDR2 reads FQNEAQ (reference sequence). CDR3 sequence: CASSSGLAGTQETQYF. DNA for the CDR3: TGTGCCAGCAGCTCGGGACTAGCGGGGACACAAGAGACCCAGTACTTC.

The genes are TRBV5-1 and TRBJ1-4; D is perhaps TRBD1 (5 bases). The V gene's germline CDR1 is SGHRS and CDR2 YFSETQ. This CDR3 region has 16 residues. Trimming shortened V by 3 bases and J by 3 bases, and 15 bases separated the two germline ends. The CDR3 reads CASSSWGVTANEKLFF. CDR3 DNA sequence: TGCGCCAGCAGCTCATGGGGGGTCACGGCTAATGAAAAACTGTTTTTT.

DNA of the CDR3: TGCGCCAGCAGCCAAGGACGAGACTACAATGAGCAGTTCTTC. It yields the protein CASSQGRDYNEQFF. The chain is built from TRBV4-1 and TRBJ2-1; D is unclear. The CDR3 covers 14 residues. Trimming removed 1 base from V and 3 bases from J, with 7 bases in between. From germline, CDR1 is MGHRA and CDR2 YSYEKL.

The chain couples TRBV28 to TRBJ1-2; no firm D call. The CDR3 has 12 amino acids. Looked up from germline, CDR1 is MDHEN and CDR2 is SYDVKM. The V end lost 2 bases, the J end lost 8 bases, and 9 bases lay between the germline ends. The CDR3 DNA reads TGTGCCAGCAGTTTACCCGAGAGGGGCTACACCTTC. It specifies CASSLPERGYTF.

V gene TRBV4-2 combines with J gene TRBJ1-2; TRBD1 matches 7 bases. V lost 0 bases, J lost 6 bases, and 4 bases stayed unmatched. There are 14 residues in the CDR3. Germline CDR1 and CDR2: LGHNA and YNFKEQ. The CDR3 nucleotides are TGTGCCAGCAGCCAAGATCGAGGGGGCAATGGCTACACCTTC. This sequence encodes CASSQDRGGNGYTF.

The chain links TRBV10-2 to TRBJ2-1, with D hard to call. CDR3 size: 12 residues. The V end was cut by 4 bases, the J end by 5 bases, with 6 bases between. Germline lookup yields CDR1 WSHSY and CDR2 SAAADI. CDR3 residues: CASSGQNNEQFF. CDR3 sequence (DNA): TGCGCCAGCAGTGGCCAGAACAATGAGCAGTTCTTC.

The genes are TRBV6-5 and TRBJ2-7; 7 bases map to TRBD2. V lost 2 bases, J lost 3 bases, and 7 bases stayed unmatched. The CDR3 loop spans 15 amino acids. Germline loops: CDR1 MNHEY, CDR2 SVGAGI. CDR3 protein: CASSYGVRDYYEQYF. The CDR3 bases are TGTGCCAGCAGTTACGGAGTCCGGGACTACTACGAGCAGTACTTC.

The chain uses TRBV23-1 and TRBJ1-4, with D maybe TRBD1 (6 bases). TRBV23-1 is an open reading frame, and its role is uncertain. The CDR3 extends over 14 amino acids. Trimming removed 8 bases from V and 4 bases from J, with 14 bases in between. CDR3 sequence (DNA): TGCGCCAGCTCGCTAGGGGGGATTAATGAAAAACTGTTTTTT. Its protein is CASSLGGINEKLFF.